This TCR beta chain was recorded in a study of early T cells in non-severe SARS-CoV-2 infection. V lost 6 bases and J 4 bases, leaving 22 bases between the germline ends. This CDR3 is built from 17 residues. From germline, CDR1 is MNHEY and CDR2 SMNVEV (reference sequence). TCRdb called the 5' RACE reads again in MiXCR, with one record for every CDR3 protein. The sample has about 53,000 distinct CDR3 sequences, more than 10% seen once. J is TRBJ2-1 and V is TRBV27; perhaps TRBD2 as D (6 bases). This TCR derives from an adult who was a healthcare worker with PCR-confirmed SARS-CoV-2 infection or an uninfected control (not recorded which). Specimen: whole blood, collected at baseline. The CDR3 DNA reads as TGTGCCAGCAGGGCCAGGTCAAACCCCGGGGGATACAATGAGCAGTTCTTC. Residues: CASRARSNPGGYNEQFF.